These T cell receptor beta chains were read from a single sample in a study of OX40 agonist ivuxolimab in advanced cancers. Clones were read by immunoSEQ multiplex PCR, and TCRdb kept only the in-frame ones, dropping some. The data show tens of thousands of clones, with 75% to 90% seen just once and roughly 1.3% held by the top ten. Sequenced material: CD4+ or CD8+ T cells sorted from blood, taken in a trial of the OX40 agonist ivuxolimab. The receptors come from an adult with an advanced solid tumor such as melanoma, head and neck, liver or kidney cancer. CDR3s include the opening cysteine and the closing phenylalanine or tryptophan.

j_call v_call cdr3_aa
TRBJ1-5 TRBV7-2 CASNRPGSGNQPQHF
TRBJ1-4 TRBV5-4 CASSSTGTGDEKLFF
TRBJ1-2 TRBV5-3 CARSLSRCGAFLGYTF
TRBJ2-3 TRBV6-1 CASSEEDGGDTQYF
TRBJ2-1 TRBV29-1 CSARGGDFHNEQFF
TRBJ2-5 TRBV6-6 CASREGLAAQETQYF
TRBJ1-5 TRBV19 CASKVADNQPQHF
TRBJ1-2 TRBV7-2 CARGGGSNYGYTF
TRBJ2-2 TRBV5-1 CASSPGGGGRTGELFF
TRBJ2-1 TRBV7-9 CASSTGQGRGEQFF
TRBJ2-7 TRBV5-1 CASKAAVSSYEQYF
TRBJ1-1 TRBV2 CASGGEMNTEAFF
TRBJ1-4 TRBV7-9 CASAQGQSNEKLFF
TRBJ1-2 TRBV6-1 CASSFRVKGYTF
TRBJ1-2 TRBV28 CASTLGQGRGGYTF
TRBJ1-4 TRBV5-6 CASSLEGDKLFF
TRBJ1-4 TRBV6-6 CASREEKLFF
TRBJ1-1 TRBV30 CAWSVLGAGGTEAFF
TRBJ1-5 TRBV6-1 CASNQGGGRGPQHF
TRBJ1-3 TRBV30 CAWSVGGNTIYF
TRBJ2-1 TRBV5-1 CASSFGTEKYNEQFF
TRBJ2-7 TRBV15 CATSRDYTGLSYEQYF
TRBJ2-4 TRBV30 CAWRRSWEENIQYF
TRBJ2-3 TRBV7-9 CASSPLAGDETQYF
TRBJ2-2 TRBV29-1 CSVDVGNTGELFF
TRBJ2-7 TRBV29-1 CSVGPDRGVREQYF
TRBJ2-1 TRBV5-1 CASSLARTGGRGEQFF
TRBJ1-1 TRBV19 CASSIRRGNTEAFF
TRBJ2-3 TRBV5-4 CASSFGGGRVTDTQYF
TRBJ2-3 TRBV11-2 CASSLDRTRDTQYF
TRBJ1-3 TRBV9 CASSPNTGPGGNTIYF
TRBJ2-1 TRBV5-4 CASSPPGGRSYNEQFF
TRBJ2-1 TRBV5-6 CASSLSTRPSYNEQFF
TRBJ2-5 TRBV18 CASSPPGLWETQYF
TRBJ2-7 TRBV5-6 CASSSNQGAGEQYF
TRBJ2-1 TRBV11-2 CASSPVGQGSNEQFF
TRBJ2-7 TRBV4-2 CASSQWGHRDSESEQYF
TRBJ2-2 TRBV14 CASSQVAGELFF
TRBJ2-4 TRBV9 CASSPTPDRVGIQYF
TRBJ1-1 TRBV6-5 CASRKSTDEAFF
TRBJ1-1 TRBV18 CASSPRQAILTEAFF
TRBJ2-3 TRBV30 CAWAPGGDTQYF
TRBJ2-1 TRBV30 CALGAGTSGYNEQFF
TRBJ1-1 TRBV6-6 CASSEDRLNTEAFF
TRBJ2-5 TRBV10-3 CAINGGGETQYF
TRBJ2-3 TRBV5-5 CASSLRTAFTDTQYF